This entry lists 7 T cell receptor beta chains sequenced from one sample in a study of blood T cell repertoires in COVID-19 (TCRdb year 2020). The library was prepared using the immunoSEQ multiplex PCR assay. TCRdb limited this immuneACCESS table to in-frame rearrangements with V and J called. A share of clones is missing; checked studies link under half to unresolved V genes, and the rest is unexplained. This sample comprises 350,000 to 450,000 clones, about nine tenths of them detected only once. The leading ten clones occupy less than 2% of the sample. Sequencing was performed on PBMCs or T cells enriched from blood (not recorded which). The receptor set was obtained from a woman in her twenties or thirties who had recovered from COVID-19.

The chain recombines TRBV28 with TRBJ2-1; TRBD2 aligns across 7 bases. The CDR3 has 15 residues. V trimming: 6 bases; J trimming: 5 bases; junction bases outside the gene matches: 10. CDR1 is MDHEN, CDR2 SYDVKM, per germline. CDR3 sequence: CASSPAGTTNNEQFF. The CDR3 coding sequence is TGTGCCAGCAGCCCCGCCGGGACTACCAACAATGAGCAGTTCTTC.

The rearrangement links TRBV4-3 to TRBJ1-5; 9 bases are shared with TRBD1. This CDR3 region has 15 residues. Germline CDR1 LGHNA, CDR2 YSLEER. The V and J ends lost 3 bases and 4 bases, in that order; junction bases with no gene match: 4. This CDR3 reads CASSHSTGGNQPQHF. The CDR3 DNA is TGCGCCAGCAGCCATTCGACAGGGGGAAATCAGCCCCAGCATTTT.

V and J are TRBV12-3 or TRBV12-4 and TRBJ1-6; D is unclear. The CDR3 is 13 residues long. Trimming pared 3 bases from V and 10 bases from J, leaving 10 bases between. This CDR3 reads CASSFGEGSPLHF. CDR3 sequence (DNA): TGTGCCAGCAGTTTCGGAGAGGGATCACCCCTCCACTTT.

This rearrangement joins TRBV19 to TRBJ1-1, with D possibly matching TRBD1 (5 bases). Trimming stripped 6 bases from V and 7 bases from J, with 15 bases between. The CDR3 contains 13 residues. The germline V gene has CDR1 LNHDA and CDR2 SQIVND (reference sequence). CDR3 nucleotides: TGTGCCAGTAGGTCCGCGCGGGGCCTTGAAGCTTTCTTT. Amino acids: CASRSARGLEAFF.

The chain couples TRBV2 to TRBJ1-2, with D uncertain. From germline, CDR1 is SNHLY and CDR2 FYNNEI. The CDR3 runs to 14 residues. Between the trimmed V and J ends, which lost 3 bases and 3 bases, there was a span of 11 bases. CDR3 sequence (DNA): TGTGCCAGCAGTGAGCCGGGAACCGACTATGGCTACACCTTC. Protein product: CASSEPGTDYGYTF.

CDR3 loop: CASSQTDFEAFF. The CDR3 bases are TGTGCCAGCAGCCAGACAGACTTTGAAGCTTTCTTT. This chain joins TRBV3-1 (or the pseudogene TRBV3-2) and TRBJ1-1, with a weak D call TRBD1 (5 bases). CDR3 length equals 12 residues. V lost 3 bases, J lost 7 bases, and 9 bases lay in between. Germline V lookup: CDR1 LGHDT, CDR2 YNNKEL (reference sequence).

The CDR3 sequence is CASRGDWGGAFF. CDR3 DNA: TGTGCCAGCAGAGGGGACTGGGGGGGCGCTTTCTTT. The V and J genes are TRBV6-5 and TRBJ1-1; possible D gene TRBD1, 6 bases. CDR3 size: 12 residues. CDR1 and CDR2 (germline): MNHEY, SVGAGI. Trimming stripped 6 bases from V and 11 bases from J, with 16 bases between.